This entry describes one T cell receptor (beta chain). This clone was observed a few times. The antigen it recognizes is unknown. No clone much larger than this one lies a single base away; base qualities are absent. The data originate from a study of blood T cell repertoires in COVID-19 (dated by TCRdb to the early 2020s). Describing the broader study: Samples covering the acute and convalescent phases of COVID-19 were provided by collaborators in the United States, Italy and Spain. The prospective study material was composed of cDNA or gDNA derived from T cells, B-cell-depleted T cells, or PBMCs. Subjects who had been exposed to COVID-19, were actively infected with it, or had recovered from it provided the deeply sampled blood TCRbeta repertoires that made up the dataset. The repertoires were made available in a free public database intended to serve as a resource for research on the immune response to SARS-CoV-2. Samples were obtained from the ongoing ImmuneRACE study (first 160 participants) and from 1,200 or so subjects provided by 6 global collaborators. Sample metadata almost always included a de-identified subject ID, COVID-19 status, age in years and sex. Where available, HLA class I and class II types were obtained from metadata supplied by the sample provider rather than from assay-based typing.

TCRbeta CDR3 regions were amplified from genomic DNA using the immunoSEQ Assay, a bias-controlled multiplex PCR. The original methods were these. Nucleated cell counts per sample were estimated from amplification of reference gene primers within the assay. To quantify the absolute abundance of each unique TCRbeta CDR3 rearrangement, sequence reads were collapsed and filtered. For each sample, productive Simpson clonality was calculated as the square root of Simpson's diversity index over productive rearrangements. TCRdb mirrors the immuneACCESS table, restricted to in-frame sequences. Some clones are absent from its copies; in checked studies, under half trace to an unresolved V gene, and the reason for the others is unknown. That table furnishes V, J and clone size, whereas the DNA furnished D and trimming. The sample has about 220,000 clones on record, about 82% of them singletons. The ten largest clones represent 2.4% of the sample.

In Seattle, one collaborating source enrolled patients while the infection was active and tracked those patients longitudinally over the course of disease. Each collaborating institution followed its own protocols to collect whole blood in K2EDTA tubes. For TCRbeta analysis, collaborators shipped samples as frozen whole blood, isolated PBMCs, or DNA extracted from either of those sample types. The CDR3 starts with the cysteine, ends with the phenylalanine, and has 14 residues. Only the CDR3 portion is preserved as DNA: 42 bases, with reading frame beginning at the first base. The V and J ends are trimmed by 7 bases and 9 bases, leaving 16 bases between them. Based on the germline V gene, the CDR1 and CDR2 sequences are LGHNT and FRNRAP. General study outcomes and caveats: Clinical and demographic metadata were provided uncurated, with the amount varying by source and participant.

The sample taken for sequencing was peripheral blood. This receptor chain uses TRBV12-5 and TRBJ1-6; the D gene is perhaps TRBD1, from 6 matching bases. This sequence originates from a woman aged 70-85 years with COVID-19, enrolled during active disease. CDR3 loop: CASVWSGVSSPLHF. The DNA is TGTGCTAGTGTCTGGTCAGGGGTGAGTTCACCCCTCCACTTT.